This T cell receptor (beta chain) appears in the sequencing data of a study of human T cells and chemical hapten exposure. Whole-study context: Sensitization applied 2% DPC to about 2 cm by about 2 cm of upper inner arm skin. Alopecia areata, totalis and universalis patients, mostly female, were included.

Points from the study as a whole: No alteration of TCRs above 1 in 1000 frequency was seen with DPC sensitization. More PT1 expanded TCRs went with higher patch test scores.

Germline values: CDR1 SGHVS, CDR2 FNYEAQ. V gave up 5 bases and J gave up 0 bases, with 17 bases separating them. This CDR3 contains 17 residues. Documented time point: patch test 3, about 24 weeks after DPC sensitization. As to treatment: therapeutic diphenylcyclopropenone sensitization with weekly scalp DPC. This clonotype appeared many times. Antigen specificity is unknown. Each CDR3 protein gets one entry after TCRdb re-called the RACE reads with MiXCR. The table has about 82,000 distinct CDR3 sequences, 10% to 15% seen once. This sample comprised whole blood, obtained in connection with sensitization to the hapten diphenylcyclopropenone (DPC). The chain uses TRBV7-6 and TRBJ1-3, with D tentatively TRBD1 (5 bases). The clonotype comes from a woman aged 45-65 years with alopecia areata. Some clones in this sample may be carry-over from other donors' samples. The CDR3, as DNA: TGTGCCAGCAGCCCCGCCGGGATAGGGGTCTCTGGAAACACCATATATTTT. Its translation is CASSPAGIGVSGNTIYF.